The clone carrying this T cell receptor (beta chain) was detected only once. This entry belongs to a study of human T cells and chemical hapten exposure. Study details: Sensitization involved placing 2% DPC onto a roughly 2 cm by roughly 2 cm region of upper inner arm skin. The scalp of each patient received a weekly diphenylcyclopropenone dose for the full approximately 25-week study.

The CDR3 consists of 14 residues. The V end lost 5 bases, the J end lost 2 bases, and 11 bases lay between the germline ends. The germline gives CDR1 SGHTA, CDR2 FQGTGA. TCRdb reanalysed the RACE reads using MiXCR and keeps one entry per CDR3 protein. This table holds over 95,000 distinct CDR3 sequences, about an eighth found once. Time point described: patch test 1, 2 weeks after DPC sensitization. As for treatment: therapeutic diphenylcyclopropenone sensitization with weekly scalp DPC. Before extraction, the whole blood was not fractionated, and total RNA was taken from it. The J gene is TRBJ2-3, the V gene TRBV7-3, with D tentatively TRBD1 (6 bases). Here the sequenced sample was whole blood, taken in connection with sensitization to the hapten diphenylcyclopropenone (DPC). The receptor's source is a middle-aged woman with alopecia areata. Some clones in this sample may be carry-over from other donors' samples. The CDR3 DNA reads TGTGCCAGCAGCAATACAGGGAACACAGATACGCAGTATTTT. Translated, it gives CASSNTGNTDTQYF.